Detailed here is one TCR beta chain. Its target is unknown. The data were taken from a study of early T cells in non-severe SARS-CoV-2 infection. Study as a whole: Sequencing used unsorted whole-blood bulk RNA, so chains lack pairing. Study-wide results and caveats: Private and CD4 specificities were missed by VDJdb matching, skewed to anti-spike CD8.

Each CDR3 protein gets one entry after TCRdb re-called the 5' RACE reads with MiXCR. In the table there are more than 90,000 distinct CDR3 sequences, roughly 11% of which are singletons. Trimming left V 4 bases short and J 3 bases short, with 19 bases between. The CDR3 is 16 amino acids. Germline values: CDR1 MGHDK, CDR2 SYGVNS. Sequencing was done on a sample of whole blood. The gene calls are TRBV25-1 and TRBJ2-7, with D perhaps matching TRBD2 (5 bases). This sequence originates from an adult who was a healthcare worker with PCR-confirmed SARS-CoV-2 infection or an uninfected control (not recorded which). CDR3: CASSGFGRASNYEQYF. The CDR3 nucleotides are TGTGCCAGCAGTGGGTTTGGGCGGGCTTCTAACTACGAGCAGTACTTC.